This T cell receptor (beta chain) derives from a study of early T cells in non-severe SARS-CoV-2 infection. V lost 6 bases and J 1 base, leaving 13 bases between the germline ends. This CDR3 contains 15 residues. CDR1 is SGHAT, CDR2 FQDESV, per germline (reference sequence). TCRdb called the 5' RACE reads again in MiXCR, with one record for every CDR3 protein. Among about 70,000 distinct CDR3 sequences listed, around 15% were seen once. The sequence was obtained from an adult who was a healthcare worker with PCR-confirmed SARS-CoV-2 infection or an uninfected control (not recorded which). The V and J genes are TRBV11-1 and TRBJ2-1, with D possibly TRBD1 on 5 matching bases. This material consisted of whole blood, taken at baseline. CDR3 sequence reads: CASRLNRLSYNEQFF. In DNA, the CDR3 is TGTGCCAGCAGACTAAACAGGCTATCCTACAATGAGCAGTTCTTC.